The present T cell receptor (beta chain) was sequenced within a study of T cells in Graves' hyperthyroidism and ophthalmopathy. This clonotype was counted ten times or more. The antigen is undetermined. The CDR3 regions of TCR beta were amplified from RNA transcripts. TCR CDR3 underwent first-round RT-PCR with the HTBI primer set. Each CDR3 protein gets one entry after TCRdb re-called the multiplex PCR reads with MiXCR. Here the sample spans about 700,000 distinct CDR3 sequences, roughly 15% being singletons. Germline loops: CDR1 DFQATT, CDR2 SNEGSKA (reference sequence). The ends were cut back, 6 bases at V and 1 base at J, with 10 bases in the middle. The length of the CDR3 is 14 residues. Broader study findings: Prediction of ophthalmopathy progression came a median 6.5 months pre-onset.

Hyperthyroidism, newly diagnosed and lasting under 2 months, affected patients aged 18 to 65. Those patients with uncontrolled infection, other autoimmune disease, pregnancy or lactation were excluded. Diagnostic decisions used clinical symptoms, serum thyroxine and TRAb, thyroid ultrasound and orbital computed tomography. This sequence was found in a woman aged 18-30 years with Graves' hyperthyroidism. Sequences were obtained from blood. V usage is TRBV20-1 and J usage is TRBJ2-6, with D possibly being TRBD1 (5 bases). The CDR3 spells CSASTASGANVLTF. In nucleotides, the CDR3 is TGCAGTGCGTCGACAGCTTCTGGGGCCAACGTCCTGACTTTC.